These T cell receptor beta chains were read from a single sample in a study of blood T cell repertoires in COVID-19. Only in-frame clones appear in the TCRdb table, and some are missing; sequencing was by immunoSEQ multiplex PCR. The sample has fewer than 120,000 clones; 65% to 90% are singletons. Sequencing was carried out using peripheral blood. The origin of the receptors is a woman aged 60-75 years with acute or convalescent COVID-19. Both conserved end residues are part of each CDR3. Each record gives: V gene, D gene, clone size, J gene, CDR3 protein, CDR3 DNA. D genes are given only for firm matches. Rows may omit the clone size; those that give it use once, few, many or a size class.

V gene: TRBV3-1/TRBV3-2
D gene: TRBD1
clone size: -
J gene: TRBJ1-2
CDR3 protein: CASSARQGHYGYTF
CDR3 DNA: TGTGCCAGCAGCGCCCGACAGGGCCACTATGGCTACACCTTC

V gene: TRBV11-2
D gene: -
clone size: -
J gene: TRBJ2-7
CDR3 protein: CASSLEAGVEQYF
CDR3 DNA: TGTGCCAGCAGCTTAGAGGCCGGGGTAGAGCAGTACTTC

V gene: TRBV27
D gene: -
clone size: -
J gene: TRBJ2-3
CDR3 protein: CASSILLATDTQYF
CDR3 DNA: TGTGCCAGCAGTATCCTACTCGCCACAGATACGCAGTATTTT

V gene: TRBV27
D gene: -
clone size: -
J gene: TRBJ2-5
CDR3 protein: CASSFGVQETQYF
CDR3 DNA: TGTGCCAGCAGTTTTGGAGTGCAAGAGACCCAGTACTTC

V gene: TRBV29-1
D gene: -
clone size: -
J gene: TRBJ2-3
CDR3 protein: CSGRGGDTQYF
CDR3 DNA: TGCAGCGGGAGGGGGGGAGATACGCAGTATTTT

V gene: TRBV19
D gene: TRBD2
clone size: few
J gene: TRBJ2-1
CDR3 protein: CASSARTSAYNEQFF
CDR3 DNA: TGTGCCAGTAGTGCCCGGACTAGCGCGTACAATGAGCAGTTCTTC

V gene: TRBV4-2
D gene: -
clone size: -
J gene: TRBJ2-7
CDR3 protein: CASSQDRQSAYEQYF
CDR3 DNA: TGTGCCAGCAGCCAAGATCGACAGTCTGCCTACGAGCAGTACTTC

V gene: TRBV2
D gene: TRBD1
clone size: -
J gene: TRBJ1-2
CDR3 protein: CASRRGQGSGYTF
CDR3 DNA: TGTGCCAGCAGGCGGGGACAGGGGAGTGGCTACACCTTC

V gene: TRBV25-1
D gene: TRBD1
clone size: -
J gene: TRBJ2-7
CDR3 protein: CASSGSGTGGYEQYF
CDR3 DNA: TGTGCCAGCAGCGGCTCCGGGACAGGGGGCTACGAGCAGTACTTC

V gene: TRBV27
D gene: -
clone size: -
J gene: TRBJ2-1
CDR3 protein: CATAPTGMDEQFF
CDR3 DNA: TGTGCCACCGCCCCCACAGGGATGGATGAGCAGTTCTTC

V gene: TRBV7-9
D gene: TRBD2
clone size: -
J gene: TRBJ2-1
CDR3 protein: CASSLGLANEQFF
CDR3 DNA: TGTGCCAGCAGCCTAGGACTAGCCAATGAGCAGTTCTTC

V gene: TRBV27
D gene: -
clone size: -
J gene: TRBJ1-5
CDR3 protein: CASREQGGQPQHF
CDR3 DNA: TGTGCCAGCAGGGAACAGGGCGGTCAGCCCCAGCATTTT

V gene: TRBV11-1
D gene: TRBD1
clone size: -
J gene: TRBJ1-2
CDR3 protein: CASSAQPGQGVGYTF
CDR3 DNA: TGTGCCAGCAGCGCCCAGCCGGGACAGGGGGTCGGCTACACCTTC

V gene: TRBV28
D gene: -
clone size: once
J gene: TRBJ2-5
CDR3 protein: CASSSGGGAYETQYF
CDR3 DNA: TGTGCCAGCAGTTCTGGTGGGGGGGCCTACGAGACCCAGTACTTC

V gene: TRBV30
D gene: TRBD1
clone size: -
J gene: TRBJ1-2
CDR3 protein: CAGRDRPSDGYTF
CDR3 DNA: TGTGCGGGGCGGGACAGGCCGTCCGATGGCTACACCTTC

V gene: TRBV11-3
D gene: -
clone size: -
J gene: TRBJ1-1
CDR3 protein: CASSLERGHTEAFF
CDR3 DNA: TGTGCCAGCAGCTTAGAACGCGGGCACACTGAAGCTTTCTTT

V gene: TRBV2
D gene: TRBD2
clone size: -
J gene: TRBJ2-7
CDR3 protein: CEASGTSQGNDEQYF
CDR3 DNA: TGTGAGGCTAGCGGTACATCCCAGGGAAACGACGAGCAGTACTTC